This T cell receptor beta chain appears in the sequencing data of a study of beta chain features in type 1 diabetes. Every bit of the isolated RNA underwent reverse transcription, so sequencing read expressed TCRB transcripts. Libraries were prepared by immunoSEQ multiplex PCR; TCRdb keeps only in-frame clonotypes and omits some of them. The table has about 240,000 clones, 25% to 30% seen once. This clone was recorded a few times. This receptor was taken from a young man in good health. Material for sequencing was central memory CD4+ T cells from blood.

CDR3 nucleotide sequence: TGTGCCAGTAAACCTCCAGGGGGCTCGCCCCAGCATTTT. Translated, it gives CASKPPGGSPQHF. V and J are TRBV19 and TRBJ1-5; 8 bases map to TRBD1. The CDR3 consists of 13 residues. V lost 7 bases and J lost 9; bases outside the gene matches: 8. Germline values: CDR1 LNHDA, CDR2 SQIVND (reference sequence).